This entry lists 23 T cell receptor beta chains sequenced from one sample in a study of graft-versus-host responses after intestinal transplantation. Sequenced by immunoSEQ multiplex PCR; TCRdb stores in-frame clones only, minus some. The sample lists over 100,000 clones; approximately 94% were seen once. The antigens for these receptors are not known. The sequencing here drew on unstimulated CD4+ T cells sorted from spleen or lymph node cells, taken before transplant. These receptors were taken from a human donor who was the organ donor for an intestinal transplant.

J is TRBJ1-3 and V is TRBV19, with TRBD1 as a possible D gene (5 bases). The CDR3 is made up of 16 amino acids. CDR1 is LNHDA and CDR2 is SQIVND in the germline V gene (reference sequence). V gave up 3 bases and J gave up 0 bases, with 12 bases separating them. The CDR3 coding sequence is TGTGCCAGTAGTATGGTACAGGCATCCTCTGGAAACACCATATATTTT. Residues: CASSMVQASSGNTIYF.

This chain joins TRBV30 and TRBJ2-3; 14 bases match TRBD2. The ends lost 2 bases at V and 4 bases at J; junction bases unmatched: 2. Germline V gene lookup returns CDR1 GTSNPN and CDR2 SVGIG (reference sequence). The length of the CDR3 is 15 residues. The CDR3 bases are TGTGCCTGGAGTTCGGGACTAGCGGGAGCAGATACGCAGTATTTT. Amino acid sequence: CAWSSGLAGADTQYF.

The rearrangement links TRBV7-2 to TRBJ2-3, with TRBD1 matching over 7 bases. Trimming removed 2 bases from V and 0 bases from J; junction bases left unmatched: 8. Germline values: CDR1 SGHTA, CDR2 FQGNSA. This CDR3 region has 17 residues. CDR3 in amino acids: CASSLQQGYFSTDTQYF. CDR3 nucleotide sequence: TGTGCCAGCAGCTTACAACAGGGGTATTTTAGCACAGATACGCAGTATTTT.

This chain links TRBV6-5 with TRBJ1-1; 10 nucleotides line up with TRBD1. This CDR3 spans 14 amino acids. Looked up from germline, CDR1 is MNHEY and CDR2 is SVGAGI. Unmatched junction bases numbered 5, after V lost 4 bases and J lost 6 bases. CDR3 region: CASSFSDRGAEAFF. The CDR3 DNA is TGTGCCAGCAGTTTCTCGGACAGGGGGGCTGAAGCTTTCTTT.

This sequence joins TRBV5-1 and TRBJ1-3; the D is unclear. Trimming took off 4 bases at V and 4 bases at J, with 12 bases between the two ends. CDR1 and CDR2 from the germline V gene are SGHRS and YFSETQ. The CDR3 sequence is 14 residues long. The CDR3 nucleotides read TGCGCCAGCAGCCCTGGTCATGTGGGAAACACCATATATTTT. It translates to CASSPGHVGNTIYF.

Regarding this clone: The junction does not match germline at one end; this may be a read error. In nucleotides, the CDR3 is TGTGCCAGCAGCGTTGGGTTCGATAGGATCGAAAACCTGCTTTTT. Translated: CASSVGFDRIENLLF. V usage is TRBV6-1 and J usage is TRBJ1-4, with unresolved D. Germline V gives CDR1 MNHNS, CDR2 SASEGT. The CDR3 spans 15 residues.

In DNA, the CDR3 is TGTGCCAGCAGCCCGGACAGGGACTATGGCTACACCTTC. This encodes CASSPDRDYGYTF. The J gene is TRBJ1-2, the V gene TRBV6-5; 8 positions match TRBD1. This CDR3 comprises 13 residues. The V and J ends lost 6 bases and 3 bases, in that order; junction bases with no gene match: 3. Germline V gene data show CDR1 as MNHEY and CDR2 as SVGAGI.

The chain carries TRBV27 and TRBJ1-5; D not certain. Trimming stripped 3 bases from V and 2 bases from J, with 8 bases between. Germline lookup yields CDR1 MNHEY and CDR2 SMNVEV (reference sequence). The CDR3 sequence is 14 residues long. CDR3 nucleotides: TGTGCCAGCAGTTTTTTGGGAGGCAATCAGCCCCAGCATTTT. It translates to CASSFLGGNQPQHF.

The gene calls are TRBV29-1 and TRBJ2-4; D unresolved. The ends were cut back, 2 bases at V and 5 bases at J, with 10 bases in the middle. There are 13 residues in the CDR3. The V gene's germline CDR1 is SQVTM and CDR2 ANQGSEA. CDR3 region: CSVEIFGQNIQYF. In nucleotides, the CDR3 is TGCAGCGTTGAAATATTCGGCCAAAACATTCAGTACTTC.

V and J are TRBV6-5 and TRBJ2-3, with D perhaps TRBD2 (5 bases). The germline V gene encodes CDR1 MNHEY and CDR2 SVGAGI. CDR3 length: 14 amino acids. Trimming pared 6 bases from V and 2 bases from J, leaving 12 bases between. The CDR3 protein is CASRPRGHTDTQYF. CDR3 bases: TGTGCCAGCAGGCCCCGGGGTCACACAGATACGCAGTATTTT.

The V gene is TRBV10-3, the J gene TRBJ2-3, with 9 nucleotides matching TRBD1. Per germline, CDR1 ENHRY and CDR2 SYGVKD. Unmatched junction bases numbered 4, after V lost 10 bases and J lost 2 bases. The CDR3 contains 13 residues. CDR3 protein: CASTGGNTDTQYF. In DNA form, the CDR3 reads TGTGCCAGTACAGGGGGCAACACAGATACGCAGTATTTT.

J is TRBJ2-3 and V is TRBV2; 9 bases are a match to TRBD2. The CDR3 contains 14 residues. J lost 4 bases, V lost 8 bases, and 7 bases had no gene match. CDR1 is SNHLY, CDR2 FYNNEI, per germline. The CDR3: CASPPGLASDTQYF. CDR3 nucleotide sequence: TGTGCCAGCCCCCCGGGACTAGCATCAGATACGCAGTATTTT.

The chain uses TRBV19 and TRBJ2-5; D is unclear. The CDR3 totals 12 residues. Trimming left V 0 bases short and J 2 bases short, with 1 base between. Germline V gives CDR1 LNHDA, CDR2 SQIVND (reference sequence). The CDR3 DNA is TGTGCCAGTAGTATAGATCAAGAGACCCAGTACTTC. It translates to CASSIDQETQYF.

This clone showed up just a few times. The chain links TRBV6-5 to TRBJ1-3; D gene unclear. V lost 6 bases to trimming and J lost 0 bases, with 9 bases between them. The germline gives CDR1 MNHEY, CDR2 SVGAGI. CDR3 length equals 14 residues. The CDR3 loop is CASRGYSSGNTIYF. The CDR3 coding sequence is TGTGCCAGCAGAGGTTACAGCTCTGGAAACACCATATATTTT.

The chain has TRBV4-1 and TRBJ2-1; 11 bases are shared with TRBD2. V shed 2 bases and J 16 bases; nucleotides not matched to a gene: 13. The CDR3 sequence is 15 residues long. The germline gives CDR1 MGHRA, CDR2 YSYEKL. The CDR3 coding sequence is TGCGCCAGCAGCCAACAACTAGCGGGAGCCCAACCTTCCTTCTTC. Its protein is CASSQQLAGAQPSFF.

This clone was seen a single time. The J gene is TRBJ2-1, the V gene TRBV14, with 10 bases that match TRBD2. V was pared by 4 bases and J by 9 bases, with 15 bases of the junction left unmatched. The V gene's germline CDR1 is SGHDN and CDR2 FVKESK. This CDR3 is built from 17 residues. The CDR3 DNA reads TGTGCCAGCAGCCCCGTTAAACTAGCGGGGCCAAAGAGTGAGCAGTTCTTC. Protein product: CASSPVKLAGPKSEQFF.

The V and J genes are TRBV28 and TRBJ2-1, with TRBD2 as a possible D gene (5 bases). In germline, CDR1 is MDHEN, CDR2 SYDVKM. The V end was cut by 2 bases, the J end by 7 bases, with 15 bases between. The CDR3 consists of 15 residues. CDR3 in amino acids: CASSLVAVRGNEQFF. DNA for the CDR3: TGTGCCAGCAGTTTAGTCGCCGTCCGAGGGAATGAGCAGTTCTTC.

This chain uses TRBV7-9 with TRBJ2-2; D unresolved. The CDR3 has 11 residues. V was pared by 5 bases and J by 10 bases, with 8 bases between. Looked up from germline, CDR1 is SEHNR and CDR2 is FQNEAQ (reference sequence). CDR3 in amino acids: CASSPEAELFF. CDR3 DNA sequence: TGTGCCAGCAGCCCCGAGGCGGAGCTGTTTTTT.

The chain links TRBV7-8 to TRBJ1-1; D is unresolved. Germline CDR1 is SGHVS and CDR2 is FQNEAQ. The CDR3 is 14 residues long. V was shortened by 0 bases and J by 5 bases, with 10 bases between the two germline ends. The CDR3 sequence: CASSLADWETEAFF. CDR3 DNA sequence: TGTGCCAGCAGCTTAGCGGACTGGGAAACTGAAGCTTTCTTT.

CDR3 nucleotide sequence: TGCAGCGTTGTTGCTGGGGCCAACGTCCTGACTTTC. Translating it yields CSVVAGANVLTF. The chain couples TRBV29-1 to TRBJ2-6, with D unclear. From germline, CDR1 is SQVTM and CDR2 ANQGSEA. V was shortened by 4 bases and J by 2 bases, with 3 bases between the two germline ends. This CDR3 contains 12 residues.

The V call is TRBV28, the J call TRBJ2-7; maybe TRBD1 (5 bases). Germline V lookup: CDR1 MDHEN, CDR2 SYDVKM. Trimming cost V 7 bases and J 3 bases, with 16 bases left between them. CDR3 size: 14 residues. The CDR3 here is CASTSPDSFYEQYF. CDR3 in DNA: TGTGCCAGCACCTCCCCCGACAGTTTCTACGAGCAGTACTTC.

The chain is built from TRBV5-1 and TRBJ2-3; the D call may be TRBD1 or TRBD2 (5 bases each). The CDR3 length is 15 residues. The V gene's germline CDR1 is SGHRS and CDR2 YFSETQ. Trimming pared 4 bases from V and 1 base from J, leaving 13 bases between. The CDR3 coding sequence is TGCGCCAGCAGCACCGGGACCGTTCGCACAGATACGCAGTATTTT. Its protein product is CASSTGTVRTDTQYF.

The chain employs TRBV28 and TRBJ1-2; 10 nucleotides match TRBD1. Germline CDR1 MDHEN, CDR2 SYDVKM. The ends lost 5 bases at V and 8 bases at J; junction bases unmatched: 8. The length of the CDR3 is 14 residues. CDR3 sequence reads: CASSPRDRGTGYTF. The CDR3, as DNA: TGTGCCAGCAGTCCAAGGGACAGGGGCACGGGCTACACCTTC.